This T cell receptor beta chain was observed in a study of control samples from healthy donors and cancer patients. Clones were sequenced by immunoSEQ multiplex PCR, and TCRdb holds only the in-frame ones, with some missing. Found here are tens of thousands of clones, 84% of them singletons; the top ten hold around 15%. CDR1 and CDR2 from the germline V gene are LNHDA and SQIVND (reference sequence). Trimming removed 3 bases from V and 5 bases from J; junction bases left unmatched: 9. This CDR3 spans 16 amino acids. The count of this clone is one. The chain employs TRBV19 and TRBJ1-5, with TRBD1 matching 8 bases. The specimen was blood. This clonotype was obtained from a man aged 45-60 years in good health. In DNA form, the CDR3 reads TGTGCCAGTAGTATCCTCGGACAGGGAGTTCATCAGCCCCAGCATTTT. Amino acid sequence: CASSILGQGVHQPQHF.